This T cell receptor beta chain was profiled in a study of cytomegalovirus exposure and HLA in healthy donors. Study summary: Of 300 to 500 genotyped donors, approximately 80% clustered with self-reported Caucasian donors.

This clone was seen a handful of times. Its matching antigen is unknown. The PCR employed 60 Vbeta primers together with 13 Jbeta primers. Sequenced by immunoSEQ multiplex PCR; TCRdb stores in-frame clones only, minus some. The sample consists of 120,000 or so clones, 75% to 85% of them appearing once. V lost 3 bases and J 8 bases, leaving 14 bases between the germline ends. This CDR3 is 14 amino acids long. The germline V gene encodes CDR1 MNHNS and CDR2 SASEGT. Overall study findings and caveats: The classifier reportedly diagnosed cytomegalovirus status with high specificity and sensitivity.

V is TRBV6-1 and J is TRBJ2-1, with no clear D. The origin of this receptor is a man between 35 and 55 years old in good health and CMV-seronegative. Sequencing was done on a sample of PBMCs. For the CDR3, the DNA is TGTGCCAGCAGTGACTTCACTACCCCACATGAGCAGTTCTTC. Amino acid sequence: CASSDFTTPHEQFF.